The 21 T cell receptor beta chains reported below all come from one sample, sequenced in a study of identical twins. TCRdb re-called the 5' RACE reads through MiXCR, storing one row per CDR3 protein. The sample comprises a few hundred thousand distinct CDR3 sequences, over 8.5% of which are singletons, and 6% to 8.5% rests with the top ten. This sample also appeared in a second study, on yellow fever vaccine responses in identical twins.

The sample consisted of CD8+ T cells sorted from blood. The receptors derive from a woman between 18 and 29 years old in good health.

The chain recombines TRBV7-9 with TRBJ1-1; a weak D match, TRBD1 (5 bases). The CDR3 spans 12 residues. CDR1 SEHNR and CDR2 FQNEAQ come from the germline V gene (reference sequence). V dropped 6 bases and J dropped 7 bases, with 12 bases sitting between them. The DNA for the CDR3 is TGTGCCAGCAGATCTAGGGGTATTGAAGCTTTCTTT. Translating gives CASRSRGIEAFF.

With regard to this clonotype: A much larger clone differs from this one at a single base, so this may be a read error. This sequence joins TRBV4-2 and TRBJ2-7; D possibly corresponds to TRBD2 (6 bases). Germline V gene data show CDR1 as LGHNA and CDR2 as YNFKEQ. The V gene lost 0 bases and the J gene lost 3 bases, with 15 bases spanning the gap. The CDR3 is made up of 16 amino acids. The CDR3 DNA reads as TGTGCCAGCAGCCAAGAGTACCTAGCGCCCTTCTACGAGCAGTACTTC. As protein: CASSQEYLAPFYEQYF.

At least ten counts were recorded for this clonotype. J is TRBJ2-1 and V is TRBV10-3; D unclear. The germline V and J ends were trimmed by 10 bases and 5 bases, with 21 bases remaining between them. This CDR3 is 15 amino acids long. Looked up from germline, CDR1 is ENHRY and CDR2 is SYGVKD. The DNA for the CDR3 is TGTGCCACGTCGACTCAAACCTCTGAAAACAATGAGCAGTTCTTC. Its protein product is CATSTQTSENNEQFF.

Many counts were recorded for this clonotype. The chain is built from TRBV5-1 and TRBJ2-1, with no clear D. CDR3 length: 12 residues. V was shortened by 0 bases and J by 10 bases, with 8 bases between the two germline ends. The V gene's germline CDR1 is SGHRS and CDR2 YFSETQ. For the CDR3, the DNA is TGCGCCAGCAGCTTGGACCCCATAGAGCAGTTCTTC. Encoded protein: CASSLDPIEQFF.

A note on this clonotype: A much larger clone differs from this one at a single base, so this may be a read error. The chain combines TRBV5-6 with TRBJ2-1; D possibly matches TRBD1 or TRBD2 (5 bases each). The germline CDR1 and CDR2 sequences are SGHDT and YYEEEE. CDR3 size: 15 residues. Between the trimmed V and J ends, which lost 4 bases and 6 bases, there was a span of 17 bases. The CDR3 sequence is CASSHGVGTVNEQFF. The CDR3 DNA reads as TGTGCCAGCAGCCACGGGGTCGGGACCGTCAATGAGCAGTTCTTC.

In its sample, this clonotype was seen a few times. This rearrangement joins TRBV9 to TRBJ2-7, with TRBD1 as a possible D gene (5 bases). Trimming removed 1 base at V and 4 bases at J, with 15 bases between. The CDR3 is 15 amino acids. Per germline, CDR1 SGDLS and CDR2 YYNGEE. CDR3 sequence reads: CASSVNLGPRYEQYF. CDR3 sequence (DNA): TGTGCCAGCAGCGTAAATCTGGGGCCTAGGTACGAGCAGTACTTC.

A few counts support this clonotype. The chain combines TRBV5-5 with TRBJ2-1; the match to TRBD2 covers 9 bases. The CDR3 extends over 17 amino acids. Losses at the gene ends were 4 bases for V and 8 bases for J; bases not matched to a gene: 16. In germline, CDR1 is SGHKS, CDR2 YYEKEE (reference sequence). The CDR3: CASSPTPLAGGPDEQFF. CDR3 in DNA: TGTGCCAGCAGCCCCACCCCCCTCGCGGGGGGGCCCGATGAGCAGTTCTTC.

This sequence joins TRBV29-1 and TRBJ2-2, with 8 nucleotides matching TRBD1. Germline values: CDR1 SQVTM, CDR2 ANQGSEA. Trimming removed 6 bases from V and 8 bases from J; junction bases left unmatched: 8. This CDR3 is built from 13 residues. CDR3 region: CSVRQGSPGELFF. CDR3 coding DNA: TGCAGCGTCCGACAGGGGTCCCCTGGGGAGCTGTTTTTT.

This clonotype was picked up a small number of times. In DNA form, the CDR3 reads TGTGCCAGCAGCCAATTGGTAGCGGGAGGCGAGCAGTACTTC. Translation gives CASSQLVAGGEQYF. This chain uses TRBV16 with TRBJ2-7; 10 positions match TRBD2. The V segment lost 1 base and the J segment 6 bases; nucleotides outside the gene matches: 3. This CDR3 comprises 14 residues. The germline V gene has CDR1 KGHSY and CDR2 FQNENV.

The J gene is TRBJ2-2, the V gene TRBV4-2, with 10 bases identical to TRBD2. Germline V gene data show CDR1 as LGHNA and CDR2 as YNFKEQ. J lost 6 bases, V lost 0 bases, and 4 bases had no gene match. This CDR3 comprises 16 residues. CDR3 in amino acids: CASSQDVTSGAGELFF. The CDR3 DNA sequence: TGTGCCAGCAGCCAAGACGTTACTAGCGGGGCCGGGGAGCTGTTTTTT.

The sample holds a few counts of this clonotype. This chain connects TRBV4-3 to TRBJ2-7; tentatively, D is TRBD1 or TRBD2 (5 bases each). The germline V gene encodes CDR1 LGHNA and CDR2 YSLEER. Trimming pared 3 bases from V and 2 bases from J, leaving 14 bases between. The CDR3 is made up of 15 amino acids. CDR3 sequence: CASSQSRDPAYEQYF. The CDR3 DNA reads as TGCGCCAGCAGCCAGTCCCGGGACCCAGCCTACGAGCAGTACTTC.

This clonotype has just a few counts. The chain employs TRBV7-9 and TRBJ1-1; no clear D gene. This CDR3 contains 12 residues. Germline assignment: CDR1 SEHNR and CDR2 FQNEAQ (reference sequence). V was trimmed by 5 bases and J by 5 bases, leaving 9 bases between them. CDR3 nucleotides: TGTGCCAGCAGCGCAAGTGGTACTGAAGCTTTCTTT. This gives the protein CASSASGTEAFF.

This clonotype appeared a few times. The DNA for the CDR3 is TGTGCCAGCGAGGGGAGAGAGGGCACAGATACGCAGTATTTT. Protein: CASEGREGTDTQYF. The chain recombines TRBV25-1 with TRBJ2-3; D may correspond to TRBD1 or TRBD2 (5 bases each). Trimming removed 8 bases at V and 1 base at J, with 13 bases between. This CDR3 contains 14 residues. Looked up from germline, CDR1 is MGHDK and CDR2 is SYGVNS.

This clonotype was seen ten or more times. The V gene is TRBV6-5, the J gene TRBJ2-1; 8 bases match TRBD1. Trimming cost V 4 bases and J 2 bases; bases outside gene matches: 4. This CDR3 is 15 amino acids long. From germline, CDR1 is MNHEY and CDR2 SVGAGI. The CDR3 coding sequence is TGTGCCAGCAGTTCCACAGGGGGTACCTACAATGAGCAGTTCTTC. It specifies CASSSTGGTYNEQFF.

The rearrangement joins TRBV11-2 to TRBJ2-1; 14 nucleotides align to TRBD2. Germline CDR1 reads SGHAT; CDR2 reads FQNNGV. V dropped 3 bases and J dropped 8; count of bases not matched to a gene: 6. CDR3 size: 16 residues. The CDR3 protein is CASSFPGTSGGDEQFF. DNA of the CDR3: TGTGCCAGCAGCTTTCCCGGGACTAGCGGGGGCGATGAGCAGTTCTTC.

At least ten counts were recorded for this clonotype. The chain links TRBV6-5 to TRBJ1-2; D call uncertain. Germline values: CDR1 MNHEY, CDR2 SVGAGI. The CDR3 totals 13 residues. Trimming removed 0 bases from V and 7 bases from J, with 9 bases in between. Here the CDR3 DNA reads TGTGCCAGCAGTTACTCATACGAAGGTGGCTACACCTTC. It encodes CASSYSYEGGYTF.

The rearrangement links TRBV11-2 to TRBJ2-1; D is undetermined. CDR1 is SGHAT and CDR2 is FQNNGV in the germline V gene. The CDR3 spans 14 residues. V was shortened by 5 bases and J by 6 bases, with 14 bases between the two germline ends. CDR3 residues: CASSLIGRSNEQFF. CDR3 nucleotides: TGTGCCAGCAGCCTAATAGGTCGGTCCAATGAGCAGTTCTTC.

The chain couples TRBV30 to TRBJ1-3; D might be TRBD1 (6 bases). The CDR3 loop spans 18 amino acids. Germline V gene sequence: CDR1 GTSNPN, CDR2 SVGIG (reference sequence). V shed 2 bases and J shed 0 bases, with 20 bases lying between them. The CDR3 bases are TGTGCCTGGAGTCCGGACAGTCCTTCTCCCTTCTCTGGAAACACCATATATTTT. This sequence encodes CAWSPDSPSPFSGNTIYF.

V gene TRBV9 combines with J gene TRBJ2-3; the match to TRBD1 covers 8 bases. The CDR3 is 19 residues long. In germline, CDR1 is SGDLS, CDR2 YYNGEE. V dropped 3 bases and J dropped 5; count of bases not matched to a gene: 20. The CDR3: CASSGPGQDVGGDIDTQYF. In DNA form, the CDR3 reads TGTGCCAGCAGCGGCCCGGGACAGGATGTCGGTGGGGATATAGATACGCAGTATTTT.

The gene calls are TRBV10-3 and TRBJ2-7; 11 bases match TRBD2. This CDR3 is built from 21 residues. Germline V gives CDR1 ENHRY, CDR2 SYGVKD. Trimming took 0 bases from V and 2 from J; bases not matched to a gene: 18. CDR3 in DNA: TGTGCCATCAGTGAGTCGAAAGTAGGACTAGCGGGTGTAAGTCTCACCTACGAGCAGTACTTC. It yields the protein CAISESKVGLAGVSLTYEQYF.

This clonotype was found many times. The chain carries TRBV29-1 and TRBJ2-1; TRBD2 matches at 13 bases. The germline V gene has CDR1 SQVTM and CDR2 ANQGSEA. The length of the CDR3 is 18 residues. Trimming removed 5 bases from V and 4 bases from J; junction bases left unmatched: 14. The CDR3 loop is CSVPKTSGGPSLYNEQFF. CDR3 nucleotides: TGCAGCGTTCCCAAGACTAGCGGGGGGCCTTCACTTTACAATGAGCAGTTCTTC.